This T cell receptor (beta chain) was obtained from a study of shared clonotypes between healthy human individuals. Sequenced by immunoSEQ multiplex PCR; TCRdb stores in-frame clones only, minus some. Of roughly 2,500,000 clones listed, 80% to 95% are singletons. Deletions cut 6 bases from V and 0 bases from J, with 8 bases between. Germline V gives CDR1 KGHSH, CDR2 LQKENI. The CDR3 is 13 residues long. V gene TRBV18 combines with J gene TRBJ1-1; D gene unclear. This TCR was recovered from a man younger than 30 in good health. Some clones in this sample may be carry-over from other donors' samples. Sequencing used naive CD4+ T cells from PBMCs. Described subset: CD45RA+ positively selected. This CDR3 is CASSGSVNTEAFF. CDR3 nucleotide sequence: TGTGCCAGCTCGGGGTCGGTGAACACTGAAGCTTTCTTT.